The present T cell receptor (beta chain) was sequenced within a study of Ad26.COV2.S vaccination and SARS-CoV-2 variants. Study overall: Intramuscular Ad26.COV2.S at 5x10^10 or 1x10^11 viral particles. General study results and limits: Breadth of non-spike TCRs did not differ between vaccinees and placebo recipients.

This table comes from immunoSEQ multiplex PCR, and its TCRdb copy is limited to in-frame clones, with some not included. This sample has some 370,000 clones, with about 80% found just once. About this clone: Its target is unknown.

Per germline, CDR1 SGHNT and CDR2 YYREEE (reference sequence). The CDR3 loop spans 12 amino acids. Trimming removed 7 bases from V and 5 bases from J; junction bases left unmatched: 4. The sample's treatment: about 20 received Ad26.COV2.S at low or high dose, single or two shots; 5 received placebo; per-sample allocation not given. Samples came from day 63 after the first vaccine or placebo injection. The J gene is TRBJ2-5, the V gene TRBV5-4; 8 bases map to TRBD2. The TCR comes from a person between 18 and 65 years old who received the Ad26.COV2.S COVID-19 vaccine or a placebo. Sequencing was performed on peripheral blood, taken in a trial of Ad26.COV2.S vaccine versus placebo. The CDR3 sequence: CASVSGDETQYF. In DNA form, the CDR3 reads TGTGCCAGCGTTAGCGGGGACGAGACCCAGTACTTC.